Here is one T cell receptor (beta chain) with its context. This clonotype appeared a single time. Its antigen is not yet known. Relative to the germline gene, one junction end is altered; a read error may explain this. This entry belongs to a study of molecular identifiers for immune sequencing clone quantification (dated 2018 in TCRdb). Broadly, across the study: For a replicate experiment, RNA from around 20,000 or 100,000 naive CD8 T cells was divided into five aliquots, of which four were sequenced. The study was a methods study using CD8 T cells to benchmark molecular-identifier clustering-based TCR repertoire sequencing (MIDCIRS) and TCR RNA copy counting.

Results the study describes overall, beyond this receptor: In CMV-specific effector cells, clones with more than 20 RNA copies accounted for over 97% of molecules, whereas in naive cells such clones accounted for under 1%. Spiked-in Jurkat TCR RNA (roughly 10 copies' worth), which is not part of the donor repertoire, was contained in the naive libraries. When barcode sub-clustering was not used, chimeric consensus sequences inflated TCR diversity, with chimeras reaching as high as 47%. Even against a background of about a million naive CD8 T cells, spiked-in Jurkat TCR RNA amounting to a single cell's worth was reported to be detectable. The sizes of highly expanded clones could end up underestimated when identical TCR molecules share a barcode. Modeling indicated approximately 3.2 TCR RNA copies recovered per cell, compared with roughly 9.7 by digital PCR, which implies a capture efficiency of about 27%.

Libraries of naive CD8 T cells were built from approximately 20,000 to 980,000 sorted cells, with 10%, 30% or 50% of the purified RNA used. Naive CD8 T cells, defined as CD8+CD4-CCR7+CD45RA+, were FACS-sorted into RLT Plus buffer on a BD FACSAria II. Detection sensitivity was tested by spiking Jurkat RNA equal to roughly ten TCR copies' worth into samples containing about 19,000-1,000,000 naive CD8 T cells. CD8 T cells were enriched using RosetteSep CD8+ T Cell Enrichment Cocktail and Ficoll-Paque, and the enriched cells then underwent ACK red cell lysis. Library prep was done by PCR. Sequencing took place on a NextSeq 500. Bulk TCR libraries were made following a previously described method, with the TCR primers given in Table S5. Total RNA was purified with the Qiagen AllPrep DNA/RNA kit. Reads from multiple sequencing runs of the same library were pooled before analysis. On the study's bioinformatics: Reads were retained only if an exact TCR constant sequence was present, and the retained reads were trimmed to 150 nt and grouped according to their 12-nt molecular barcodes. Within each barcode group, reads were sub-clustered at a 15% Levenshtein threshold, and quality-weighted consensus sequences were built per RNA molecule. Non-functional sequences were excluded, and lower-count sequences lying one edit away from another sequence were also excluded. On the basis of fitting two negative binomial distributions, barcode sub-clusters with fewer than 20% of the maximum read count were discarded. The public reads were run again by TCRdb, first through fastp at Q25 and then through MiXCR, and only productive beta chains were kept. Duplicate CDR3 protein sequences are folded into a single record with the most common DNA and genes. The V and J calls and clone size are TCRdb's, not the authors'. Across this sample there are approximately 40,000 distinct CDR3 sequences, with roughly 22% seen only once. The biggest ten clones account for around 0.89% of the sample.

According to the germline V gene (reference sequence), CDR1 reads SEHNR and CDR2 reads FQNEAQ. CDR3 length: 15 amino acids, cysteine to phenylalanine. CDR3 DNA only is kept here, 45 bases in frame from base 1. The receptor was isolated from a human donor in good health. Some libraries in this study had Jurkat cell RNA spiked in. The rearrangement joined TRBV7-9 to TRBJ2-7; TRBD2 fits 8 bases in the junction. Sample: naive CD8+ T cells from blood, with Jurkat cell RNA spiked in. Taken with the paper, the label for cell subset or site translates to: FACS-sorted CD8+CD4-CCR7+CD45RA+ naive T cells. The bases read TGTGCCAGCAGCTTTGGCGGGGGGCCGGGGGCCGAGCAGTCCTTC. The translation is CASSFGGGPGAEQSF.